These 18 T cell receptor beta chains share one sample of origin, sequenced in a study of T cell changes during pregnancy in multiple sclerosis. Repertoires were generated with immunoSEQ multiplex PCR, while TCRdb's copy carries only in-frame clones and drops some. The sample holds about 64,000 clones, 96% seen once. The sequencing here drew on CD8+ T cells from peripheral blood mononuclear cells, taken after pregnancy. Source of these receptors: a female donor with multiple sclerosis, enrolled in a pregnancy study.

CDR3: CASSFSGGRNEQFF. In DNA form, the CDR3 reads TGTGCCAGCAGCTTTTCAGGGGGACGCAATGAGCAGTTCTTC. The V and J genes are TRBV11-3 and TRBJ2-1, with 7 bases that match TRBD1. V was pared by 3 bases and J by 6 bases, with 5 bases of the junction left unmatched. The V gene's germline CDR1 is SGHNT and CDR2 YENEEA. The CDR3 consists of 14 residues.

The J gene is TRBJ2-1, the V gene TRBV2; D remains ambiguous. CDR3 length: 11 amino acids. The germline V and J ends were trimmed by 10 bases and 6 bases, with 10 bases remaining between them. CDR1 and CDR2 (germline): SNHLY, FYNNEI. The DNA of the CDR3 is TGTGCCACTTTATCCGGCAATGAGCAGTTCTTC. This codes for CATLSGNEQFF.

The chain is built from TRBV27 and TRBJ2-1; TRBD2 might be the D (7 bases). The CDR3 is made up of 16 amino acids. CDR1 MNHEY and CDR2 SMNVEV come from the germline V gene (reference sequence). V gave up 3 bases and J gave up 6 bases, with 18 bases separating them. The CDR3 DNA reads as TGTGCCAGCAGTTTCGTTCGTACTAGGGGGGGCAATGAGCAGTTCTTC. It specifies CASSFVRTRGGNEQFF.

V is TRBV5-5 and J is TRBJ1-5, with 9 nucleotides matching TRBD1. CDR1 and CDR2 from the germline V gene are SGHKS and YYEKEE (reference sequence). V shed 2 bases and J 5 bases; nucleotides not matched to a gene: 2. The CDR3 contains 14 residues. CDR3 sequence: CASSFWTGDQPQHF. Here the CDR3 DNA reads TGTGCCAGCAGCTTCTGGACAGGGGATCAGCCCCAGCATTTT.

The chain uses TRBV28 and TRBJ2-1; possible D gene TRBD2, 6 bases. Per the germline V gene, CDR1 is MDHEN and CDR2 is SYDVKM. The CDR3 is 15 residues long. V shed 6 bases and J shed 4 bases, with 16 bases lying between them. The CDR3 DNA is TGTGCCAGCAGCCAGACCGGGACTGTTTACAATGAGCAGTTCTTC. This encodes CASSQTGTVYNEQFF.

V and J are TRBV9 and TRBJ2-7, with 10 bases aligning to TRBD2. Germline loops: CDR1 SGDLS, CDR2 YYNGEE. Unmatched junction bases numbered 2, after V lost 5 bases and J lost 0 bases. The CDR3 contains 14 residues. The CDR3 reads CASSPSGSSYEQYF. DNA for the CDR3: TGTGCCAGCAGTCCTAGCGGGAGCTCCTACGAGCAGTACTTC. The full variable domain, its missing parts supplied by reference TRBV9 and TRBJ2-7, is DSGVTQTPKHLITATGQRVTLRCSPRSGDLSVYWYQQSLDQGLQFLIQYYNGEERAKGNILERFSAQQFPDLHSELNLSSLELGDSALYFCASSPSGSSYEQYFGPGTRLTVT.

The DNA for the CDR3 is TGTGCCAGCAGCTTTGTCGGGGGGGGAGATACGCAGTATTTT. Translating gives CASSFVGGGDTQYF. The rearrangement joins TRBV7-2 to TRBJ2-3; 8 bases are a match to TRBD2. The trim removed 3 bases at V and 5 bases at J, leaving 4 bases unmatched. The CDR3 contains 14 residues. The germline CDR1 and CDR2 sequences are SGHTA and FQGNSA.

This clone appeared once. The CDR3 nucleotides read TGCAGCGTGCTAGCGGGAGGAGCGGGGAATGAGCAGTTCTTC. This gives the protein CSVLAGGAGNEQFF. J is TRBJ2-1 and V is TRBV29-1, with TRBD2 matching over 11 bases. Germline V CDR1 and CDR2: SQVTM, ANQGSEA. This CDR3 comprises 14 residues. J gave up 7 bases and V 6 bases, and 8 bases lay outside the gene matches.

The chain recombines TRBV19 with TRBJ2-2, with D maybe TRBD2 (5 bases). The V and J ends lost 6 bases and 1 base respectively, with 12 bases between them. Per germline, CDR1 LNHDA and CDR2 SQIVND (reference sequence). CDR3 size: 15 residues. Written as DNA, the CDR3 is TGTGCCAGTAGCTTCGGAGGATTGAACACCGGGGAGCTGTTTTTT. It encodes CASSFGGLNTGELFF.

The chain combines TRBV2 with TRBJ2-4; D is unclear. CDR3 length: 17 residues. Germline loops: CDR1 SNHLY, CDR2 FYNNEI. V lost 2 bases to trimming and J lost 2 bases, with 16 bases between them. CDR3 bases: TGTGCCAGCAGTGAATCGGTCTTCCGCAACCCCAAAAACATTCAGTACTTC. Protein product: CASSESVFRNPKNIQYF.

The J gene is TRBJ2-5, the V gene TRBV9, with D uncertain. In germline, CDR1 is SGDLS, CDR2 YYNGEE. Between the trimmed V and J ends, which lost 3 bases and 7 bases, there was a span of 13 bases. This CDR3 comprises 13 residues. The CDR3 here is CASSESADGTQYF. CDR3 DNA sequence: TGTGCCAGCAGCGAAAGCGCCGACGGGACCCAGTACTTC.

The chain is built from TRBV7-9 and TRBJ2-7; 9 bases are a match to TRBD1. With 4 bases clipped from V and 5 bases from J, the junction kept 6 bases outside the gene matches. The V gene's germline CDR1 is SEHNR and CDR2 FQNEAQ (reference sequence). This CDR3 region has 14 residues. The CDR3 here is CASSSGQGQDEQYF. DNA for the CDR3: TGTGCCAGCAGCTCGGGACAGGGCCAGGACGAGCAGTACTTC.

This clone was observed once. CDR3 residues: CASSTGTGRSYEQYF. The CDR3 bases are TGTGCCAGCAGCACCGGGACAGGTCGTTCCTACGAGCAGTACTTC. The chain joins TRBV7-9 to TRBJ2-7, with 8 bases fitting TRBD1. V was pared by 5 bases and J by 1 base, with 7 bases of the junction left unmatched. Germline V gives CDR1 SEHNR, CDR2 FQNEAQ (reference sequence). This CDR3 is 15 amino acids long.

This clone appeared once. The chain employs TRBV11-2 and TRBJ2-1; 9 positions agree with TRBD2. V lost 4 bases, J lost 4 bases, and 11 bases stayed unmatched. CDR3 length: 17 residues. Germline CDR1 is SGHAT and CDR2 is FQNNGV. The CDR3 sequence is CASSSASSGTRYNEQFF. Here the CDR3 DNA reads TGTGCCAGCAGCTCAGCGTCTAGCGGGACAAGGTACAATGAGCAGTTCTTC.

The genes are TRBV14 and TRBJ2-7; 7 bases fit TRBD2. CDR1 is SGHDN, CDR2 FVKESK, per germline. This CDR3 has 18 amino acids. Trimming took 0 bases from V and 0 from J; bases not matched to a gene: 11. CDR3 coding DNA: TGTGCCAGCAGCCAAGATAGGTATGGTCTAGCGGTCTCCTACGAGCAGTACTTC. Protein product: CASSQDRYGLAVSYEQYF.

As concerns this clone: At one of its ends the junction is not consistent with the germline gene, which may arise from a read error. The chain is built from TRBV7-7 and TRBJ2-1; 9 nucleotides agree with TRBD2. CDR3 size: 15 residues. Looked up from germline, CDR1 is SSHAT and CDR2 is FNYEAQ (reference sequence). Here the CDR3 reads CASSPRLAVRNEQFF. The CDR3 DNA reads TGTGCTAGCAGCCCACGACTAGCGGTTCGCAATGAGCAGTTCTTC.

V gene TRBV7-9 combines with J gene TRBJ1-2; D is undetermined. The CDR3 extends over 15 amino acids. V lost 1 base and J 2 bases, leaving 11 bases between the germline ends. Germline loops: CDR1 SEHNR, CDR2 FQNEAQ (reference sequence). CDR3 coding DNA: TGTGCCAGCAGCTTAGGTGGGGAGGCCAACTATGGCTACACCTTC. Amino acid sequence: CASSLGGEANYGYTF.

The V call is TRBV19, the J call TRBJ2-1; D may be TRBD1 (5 bases). This CDR3 has 15 residues. V was trimmed by 1 base and J by 0 bases, leaving 7 bases between them. Germline CDR1 is LNHDA and CDR2 is SQIVND (reference sequence). The CDR3: CASSIGGRSYNEQFF. In DNA, the CDR3 is TGTGCCAGTAGTATAGGGGGCCGCTCCTACAATGAGCAGTTCTTC. The variable domain in full, completed from reference TRBV19 and TRBJ2-1, reads DGGITQSPKYLFRKEGQNVTLSCEQNLNHDAMYWYRQDPGQGLRLIYYSQIVNDFQKGDIAEGYSVSREKKESFPLTVTSAQKNPTAFYLCASSIGGRSYNEQFFGPGTRLTVL.